Here is one T cell receptor beta chain with its context. Trimming took off 4 bases at V and 2 bases at J, with 15 bases between the two ends. The CDR3 runs 16 residues. The germline V gene has CDR1 MNHNS and CDR2 SASEGT. Under the authors' procedure: Amplified reference gene primers provided the basis for estimating nucleated cell counts. Assay used: immunoSEQ multiplex PCR; TCRdb lists only in-frame clones, some missing. V, J and clone size were drawn from that table, and D and trimming were deduced from the DNA. Of approximately 220,000 clones in the sample, around 84% were seen once. The data were obtained in a study of blood T cell repertoires in COVID-19. Study overall: Spain, Italy and the United States supplied samples that represented acute and convalescent COVID-19. T cells, B-cell-depleted T cells, or PBMCs provided the cDNA or gDNA that served as material.

The TCR comes from a woman aged 55-75 years who had recovered from COVID-19. The chain carries TRBV6-1 and TRBJ1-5; D is uncertain. The sequenced sample was peripheral blood. CDR3 amino acids: CASSAPSIARNQPQHF. The CDR3 DNA reads TGTGCCAGCAGTGCCCCCTCTATAGCACGCAATCAGCCCCAGCATTTT.